This entry features one T cell receptor (beta chain) sequence. Unique molecular identifiers were used to barcode this TCRbeta library. MiXCR was run by TCRdb on the PCR reads, yielding one entry per CDR3 protein. The sample records about 540,000 distinct CDR3 sequences, approximately 20% being singletons. The source of the sample is a study of T-cell reconstitution after alpha-beta-depleted transplantation in children. The CDR3 is 16 amino acids. Looked up from germline, CDR1 is SEHNR and CDR2 is FQNEAQ (reference sequence). With V trimmed by 3 bases and J by 0 bases, 1 base remained unmatched. The V and J genes are TRBV7-9 and TRBJ2-7; 14 nucleotides agree with TRBD2. The sequence came from a human donor who donated a stem cell graft to a child with acute lymphoblastic leukemia. The sample was PBMCs from the stem cell graft donor, taken from the stem cell graft. The chain's CDR3 is CASSLTSGRASYEQYF. For the CDR3, the DNA is TGTGCCAGCAGCTTGACTAGCGGGAGGGCCTCCTACGAGCAGTACTTC.